Listed here are 8 T cell receptor beta chains from one sample, sequenced in a study of early T cells in non-severe SARS-CoV-2 infection. TCRdb recomputed calls from the 5' RACE reads with MiXCR, one row per CDR3 protein. The sample yields roughly 53,000 distinct CDR3 sequences, around 9.7% seen once. The specimen sequenced was whole blood. Receptor source: an adult who was a healthcare worker with PCR-confirmed SARS-CoV-2 infection or an uninfected control (not recorded which).

J is TRBJ1-5 and V is TRBV6-6; D is undetermined. V was cut by 0 bases and J by 0 bases, with 9 bases left in between. The CDR3 runs 16 residues. Germline CDR1 is MNHNY and CDR2 is SVGAGI (reference sequence). CDR3 protein: CASSYSHELSNQPQHF. The CDR3 nucleotides are TGTGCCAGCAGTTACTCGCATGAACTTAGCAATCAGCCCCAGCATTTT.

The rearrangement uses TRBV29-1 and TRBJ1-2, with 9 bases fitting TRBD1. V lost 5 bases and J lost 9; bases outside the gene matches: 13. Germline loops: CDR1 SQVTM, CDR2 ANQGSEA. CDR3 length: 14 residues. The CDR3 is CSVTPGTGPNSYTF. DNA of the CDR3: TGCAGCGTTACTCCAGGGACAGGGCCTAATAGCTACACCTTC.

This clonotype was seen more than once but under ten times. This rearrangement joins TRBV11-2 to TRBJ2-7, with D possibly TRBD1 on 5 matching bases. Trimming pared 2 bases from V and 2 bases from J, leaving 16 bases between. Germline CDR1 is SGHAT and CDR2 is FQNNGV. The CDR3 contains 16 residues. As DNA, the CDR3 is TGTGCCAGCAGCTTATTTCGGGCAGGGTTCACCTACGAGCAGTACTTC. Protein: CASSLFRAGFTYEQYF.

The rearrangement links TRBV7-9 to TRBJ2-3; a possible D gene is TRBD1 (7 bases). The CDR3 has 16 amino acids. Germline V gene lookup returns CDR1 SEHNR and CDR2 FQNEAQ (reference sequence). Trimming left V 3 bases short and J 1 base short, with 14 bases between. The CDR3 loop reads CASSLRRGQGTDTQYF. CDR3 coding DNA: TGTGCCAGCAGCTTGAGGAGGGGGCAGGGCACAGATACGCAGTATTTT.

The chain uses TRBV30 and TRBJ1-1, with D unclear. This CDR3 has 13 amino acids. V dropped 0 bases and J dropped 1 base, with 6 bases sitting between them. Germline CDR1 and CDR2: GTSNPN and SVGIG (reference sequence). The CDR3 is CAWSVGKNTEAFF. In DNA form, the CDR3 reads TGTGCCTGGAGTGTAGGGAAGAACACTGAAGCTTTCTTT. Complete variable domain (other parts from reference TRBV30 and TRBJ1-1): SQTIHQWPATLVQPVGSPLSLECTVEGTSNPNLYWYRQAAGRGLQLLFYSVGIGQISSEVPQNLSASRPQDRQFILSSKKLLLSDSGFYLCAWSVGKNTEAFFGQGTRLTVV.

This clonotype was counted many times. CDR3 sequence reads: CASSTRTGDLGYTF. Here the CDR3 DNA reads TGTGCCAGTAGTACGCGGACAGGGGATTTGGGCTACACCTTC. The chain links TRBV19 to TRBJ1-2, with 9 bases matching TRBD1. This CDR3 region has 14 residues. The germline CDR1 and CDR2 sequences are LNHDA and SQIVND (reference sequence). The trim removed 4 bases at V and 8 bases at J, leaving 8 bases unmatched.

This clonotype was recorded many times. The chain has TRBV30 and TRBJ2-1; maybe TRBD2 (5 bases). The germline CDR1 and CDR2 sequences are GTSNPN and SVGIG (reference sequence). CDR3 length: 13 residues. V was pared by 3 bases and J by 2 bases, with 8 bases between. Here the CDR3 DNA reads TGTGCCTGGAGGGACTCCCCCTACAATGAGCAGTTCTTC. Its translation: CAWRDSPYNEQFF.

The table lists this clonotype with many counts. V usage is TRBV12-3 or TRBV12-4 and J usage is TRBJ1-1; D is possibly TRBD1 (5 bases). This CDR3 contains 16 residues. V was shortened by 5 bases and J by 0 bases, with 16 bases between the two germline ends. Here the CDR3 reads CASSPGGGIMNTEAFF. CDR3 bases: TGTGCCAGCAGTCCGGGGGGGGGGATAATGAACACTGAAGCTTTCTTT.